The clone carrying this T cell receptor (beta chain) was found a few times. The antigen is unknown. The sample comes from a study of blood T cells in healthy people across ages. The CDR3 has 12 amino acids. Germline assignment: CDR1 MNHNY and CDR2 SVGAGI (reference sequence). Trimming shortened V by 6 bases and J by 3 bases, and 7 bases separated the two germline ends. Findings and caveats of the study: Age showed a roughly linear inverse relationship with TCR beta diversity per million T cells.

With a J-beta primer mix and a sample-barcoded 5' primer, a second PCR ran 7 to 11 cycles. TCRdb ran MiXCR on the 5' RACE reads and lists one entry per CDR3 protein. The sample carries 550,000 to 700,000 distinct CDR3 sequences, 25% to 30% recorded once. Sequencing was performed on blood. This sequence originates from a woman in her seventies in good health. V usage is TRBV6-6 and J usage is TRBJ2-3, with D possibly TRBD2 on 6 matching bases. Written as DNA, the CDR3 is TGTGCCAGCAGACGGGAGACAGATACGCAGTATTTT. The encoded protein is CASRRETDTQYF.